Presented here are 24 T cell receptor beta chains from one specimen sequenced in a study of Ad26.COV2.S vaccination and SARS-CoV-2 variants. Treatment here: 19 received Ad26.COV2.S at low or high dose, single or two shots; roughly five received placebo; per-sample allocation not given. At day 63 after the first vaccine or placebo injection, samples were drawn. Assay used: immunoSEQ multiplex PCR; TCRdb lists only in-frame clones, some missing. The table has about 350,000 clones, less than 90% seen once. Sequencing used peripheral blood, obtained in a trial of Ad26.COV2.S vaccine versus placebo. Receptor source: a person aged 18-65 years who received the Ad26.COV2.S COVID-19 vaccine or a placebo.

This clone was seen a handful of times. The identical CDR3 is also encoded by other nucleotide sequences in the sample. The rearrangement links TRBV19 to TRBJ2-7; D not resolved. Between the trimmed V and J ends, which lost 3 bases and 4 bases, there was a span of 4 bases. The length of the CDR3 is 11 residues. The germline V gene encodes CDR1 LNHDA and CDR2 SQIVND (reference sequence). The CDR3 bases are TGTGCCAGTAGTATTGGGTACGAGCAGTACTTC. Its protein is CASSIGYEQYF.

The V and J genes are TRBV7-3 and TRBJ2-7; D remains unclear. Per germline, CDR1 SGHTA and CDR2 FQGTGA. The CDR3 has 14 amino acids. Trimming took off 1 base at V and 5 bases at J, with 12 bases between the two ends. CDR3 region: CASSLIGSGNEQYF. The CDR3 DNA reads TGTGCCAGCAGCTTAATTGGATCTGGGAACGAGCAGTACTTC.

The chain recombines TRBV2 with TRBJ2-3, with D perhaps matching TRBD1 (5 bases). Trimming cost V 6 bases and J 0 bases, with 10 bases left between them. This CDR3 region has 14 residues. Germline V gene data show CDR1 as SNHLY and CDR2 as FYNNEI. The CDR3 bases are TGTGCCAGCAGCTACAGGACGAGCACAGATACGCAGTATTTT. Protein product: CASSYRTSTDTQYF.

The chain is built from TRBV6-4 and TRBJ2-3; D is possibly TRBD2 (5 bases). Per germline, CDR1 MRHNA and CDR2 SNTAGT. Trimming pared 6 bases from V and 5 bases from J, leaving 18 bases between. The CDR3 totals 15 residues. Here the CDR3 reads CASSPRVRSVDTQYF. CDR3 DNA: TGTGCCAGCAGCCCGAGGGTAAGGTCGGTAGATACGCAGTATTTT.

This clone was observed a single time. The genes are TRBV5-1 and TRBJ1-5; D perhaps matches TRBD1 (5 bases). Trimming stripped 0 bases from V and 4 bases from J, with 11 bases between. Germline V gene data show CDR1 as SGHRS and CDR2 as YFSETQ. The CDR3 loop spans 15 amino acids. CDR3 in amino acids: CASSLGGASNQPQHF. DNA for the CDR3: TGCGCCAGCAGCTTGGGTGGGGCCTCAAATCAGCCCCAGCATTTT.

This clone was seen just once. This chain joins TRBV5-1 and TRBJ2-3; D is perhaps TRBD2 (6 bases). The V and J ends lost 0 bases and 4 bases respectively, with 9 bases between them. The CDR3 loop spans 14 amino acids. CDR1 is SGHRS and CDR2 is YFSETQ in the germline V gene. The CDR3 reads CASSLGLVADTQYF. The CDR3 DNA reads TGCGCCAGCAGCTTGGGACTAGTAGCAGATACGCAGTATTTT.

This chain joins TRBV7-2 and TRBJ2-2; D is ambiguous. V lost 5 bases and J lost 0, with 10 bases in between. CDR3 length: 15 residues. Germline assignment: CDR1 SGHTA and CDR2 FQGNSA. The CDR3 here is CASSPGLPNTGELFF. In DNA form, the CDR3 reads TGTGCCAGCAGCCCCGGCCTACCGAACACCGGGGAGCTGTTTTTT.

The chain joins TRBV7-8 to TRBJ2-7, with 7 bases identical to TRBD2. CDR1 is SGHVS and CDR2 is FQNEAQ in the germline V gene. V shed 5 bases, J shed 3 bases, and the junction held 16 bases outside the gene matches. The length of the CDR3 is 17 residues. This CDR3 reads CASSHSLGGTVLYEQYF. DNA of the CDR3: TGTGCCAGCAGCCACTCCCTCGGGGGGACGGTCCTCTACGAGCAGTACTTC.

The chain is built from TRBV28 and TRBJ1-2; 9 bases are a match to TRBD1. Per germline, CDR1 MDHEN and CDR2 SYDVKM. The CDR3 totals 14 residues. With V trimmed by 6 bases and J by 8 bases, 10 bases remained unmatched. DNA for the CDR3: TGTGCCAGCAGCCCAACAGGGGGCGCATACGGCTACACCTTC. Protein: CASSPTGGAYGYTF.

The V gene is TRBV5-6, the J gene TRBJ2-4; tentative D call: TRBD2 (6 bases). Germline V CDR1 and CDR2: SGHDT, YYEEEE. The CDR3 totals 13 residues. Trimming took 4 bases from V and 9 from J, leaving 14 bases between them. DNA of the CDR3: TGTGCCAGCAGCCCCCAGACTAGTCCCATTCAGTACTTC. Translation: CASSPQTSPIQYF.

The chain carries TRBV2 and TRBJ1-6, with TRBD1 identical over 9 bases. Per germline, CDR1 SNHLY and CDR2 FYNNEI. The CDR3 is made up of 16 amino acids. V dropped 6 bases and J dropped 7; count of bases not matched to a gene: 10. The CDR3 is CASRAKTGGDNSPLHF. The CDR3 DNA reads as TGTGCCAGCAGAGCTAAGACAGGGGGAGACAATTCACCCCTCCACTTT.

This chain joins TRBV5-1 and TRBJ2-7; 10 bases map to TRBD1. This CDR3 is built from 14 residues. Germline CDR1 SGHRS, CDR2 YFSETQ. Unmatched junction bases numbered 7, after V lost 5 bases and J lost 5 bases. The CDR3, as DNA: TGCGCCAGCAGTGGGACAGGGGATTTCCACGAGCAGTACTTC. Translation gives CASSGTGDFHEQYF.

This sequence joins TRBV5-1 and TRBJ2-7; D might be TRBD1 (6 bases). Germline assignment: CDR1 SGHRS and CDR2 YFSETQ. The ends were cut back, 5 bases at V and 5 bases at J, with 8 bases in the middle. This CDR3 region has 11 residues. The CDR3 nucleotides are TGCGCCAGCAGTGGGGGCCACGAGCAGTACTTC. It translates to CASSGGHEQYF.

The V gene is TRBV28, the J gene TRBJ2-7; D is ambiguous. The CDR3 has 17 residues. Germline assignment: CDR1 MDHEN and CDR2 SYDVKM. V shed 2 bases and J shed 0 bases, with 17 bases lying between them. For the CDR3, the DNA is TGTGCCAGCAGTTTAAGGTTTGGGCAGGCAAGCTCCTACGAGCAGTACTTC. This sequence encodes CASSLRFGQASSYEQYF.

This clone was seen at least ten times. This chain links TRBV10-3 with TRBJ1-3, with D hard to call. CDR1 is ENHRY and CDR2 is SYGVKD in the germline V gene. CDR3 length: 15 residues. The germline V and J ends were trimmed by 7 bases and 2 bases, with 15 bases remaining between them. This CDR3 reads CAITPASTAGNTIYF. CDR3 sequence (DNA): TGTGCCATCACCCCGGCATCGACCGCTGGAAACACCATATATTTT.

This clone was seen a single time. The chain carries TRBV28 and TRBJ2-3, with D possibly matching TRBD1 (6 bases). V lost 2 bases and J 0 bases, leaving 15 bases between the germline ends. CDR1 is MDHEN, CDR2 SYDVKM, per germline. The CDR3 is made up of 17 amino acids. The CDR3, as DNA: TGTGCCAGCAGTTTACAGAACAGGGTAACTAGCACAGATACGCAGTATTTT. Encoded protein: CASSLQNRVTSTDTQYF.

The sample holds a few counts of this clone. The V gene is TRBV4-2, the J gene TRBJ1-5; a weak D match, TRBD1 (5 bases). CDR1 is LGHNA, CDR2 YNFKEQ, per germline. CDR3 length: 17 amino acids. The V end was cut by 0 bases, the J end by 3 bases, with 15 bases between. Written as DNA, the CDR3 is TGTGCCAGCAGCCAAGATTGGGGAGGCGGACACAATCAGCCCCAGCATTTT. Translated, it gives CASSQDWGGGHNQPQHF.

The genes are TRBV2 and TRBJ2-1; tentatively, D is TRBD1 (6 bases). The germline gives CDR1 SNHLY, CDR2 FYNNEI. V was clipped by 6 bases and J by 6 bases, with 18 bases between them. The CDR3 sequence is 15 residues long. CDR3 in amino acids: CASRETGQPGNEQFF. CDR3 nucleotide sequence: TGTGCCAGCAGAGAAACAGGGCAACCCGGCAATGAGCAGTTCTTC.

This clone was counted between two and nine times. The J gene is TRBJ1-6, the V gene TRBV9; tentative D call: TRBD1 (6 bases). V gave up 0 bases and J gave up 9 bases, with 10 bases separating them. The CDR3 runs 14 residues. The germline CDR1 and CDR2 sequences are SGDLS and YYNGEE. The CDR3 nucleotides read TGTGCCAGCAGCGTAGGAGGAGGGGGTTCACCCCTCCACTTT. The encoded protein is CASSVGGGGSPLHF.

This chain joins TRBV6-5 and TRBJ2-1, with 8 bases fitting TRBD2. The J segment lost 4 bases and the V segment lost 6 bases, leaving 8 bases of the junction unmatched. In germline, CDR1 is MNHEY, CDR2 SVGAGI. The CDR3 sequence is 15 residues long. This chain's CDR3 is CASRTGTRGYNEQFF. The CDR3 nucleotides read TGTGCCAGCAGAACCGGGACTAGGGGTTACAATGAGCAGTTCTTC.

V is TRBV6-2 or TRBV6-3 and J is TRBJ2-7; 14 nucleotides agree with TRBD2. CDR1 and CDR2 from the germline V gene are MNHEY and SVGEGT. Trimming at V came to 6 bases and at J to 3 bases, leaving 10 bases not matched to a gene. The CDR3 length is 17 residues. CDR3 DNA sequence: TGTGCCAGCAGCCCCAGACTAGCGGGGGGGCCTGACTACGAGCAGTACTTC. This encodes CASSPRLAGGPDYEQYF.

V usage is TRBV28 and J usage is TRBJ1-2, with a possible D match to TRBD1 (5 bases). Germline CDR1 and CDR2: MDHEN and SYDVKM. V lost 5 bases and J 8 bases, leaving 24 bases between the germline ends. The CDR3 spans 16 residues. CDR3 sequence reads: CASSIPGRVVWGGYTF. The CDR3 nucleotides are TGTGCCAGCAGTATTCCGGGACGCGTGGTTTGGGGAGGCTACACCTTC.

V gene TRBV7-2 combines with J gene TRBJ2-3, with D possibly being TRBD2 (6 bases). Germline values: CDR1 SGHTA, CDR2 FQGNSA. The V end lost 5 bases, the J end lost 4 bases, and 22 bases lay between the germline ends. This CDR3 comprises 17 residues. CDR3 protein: CASSLQAGRGLADTQYF. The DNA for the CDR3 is TGTGCCAGCAGCCTGCAGGCCGGGCGGGGCCTCGCAGATACGCAGTATTTT.

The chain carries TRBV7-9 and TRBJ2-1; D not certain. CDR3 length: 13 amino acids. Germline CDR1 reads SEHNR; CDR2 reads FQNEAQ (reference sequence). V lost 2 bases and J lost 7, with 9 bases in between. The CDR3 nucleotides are TGTGCCAGCAGCTTAAATTCGGTTAATGAGCAGTTCTTC. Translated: CASSLNSVNEQFF.